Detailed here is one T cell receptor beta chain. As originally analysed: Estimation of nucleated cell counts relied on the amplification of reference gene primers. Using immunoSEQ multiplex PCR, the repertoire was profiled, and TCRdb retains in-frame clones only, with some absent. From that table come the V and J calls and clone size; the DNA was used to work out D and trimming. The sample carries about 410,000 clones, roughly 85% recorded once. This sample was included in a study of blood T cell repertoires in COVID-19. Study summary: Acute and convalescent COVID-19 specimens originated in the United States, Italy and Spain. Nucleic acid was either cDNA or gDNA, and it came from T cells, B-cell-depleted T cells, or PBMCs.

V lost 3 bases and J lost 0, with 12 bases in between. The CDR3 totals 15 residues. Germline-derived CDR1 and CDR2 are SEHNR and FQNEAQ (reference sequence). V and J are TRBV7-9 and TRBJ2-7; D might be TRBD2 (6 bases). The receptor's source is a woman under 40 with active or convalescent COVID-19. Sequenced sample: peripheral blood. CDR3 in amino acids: CASSFDRGSSYEQYF. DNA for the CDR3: TGTGCCAGCAGCTTCGATCGGGGGAGCTCCTACGAGCAGTACTTC.